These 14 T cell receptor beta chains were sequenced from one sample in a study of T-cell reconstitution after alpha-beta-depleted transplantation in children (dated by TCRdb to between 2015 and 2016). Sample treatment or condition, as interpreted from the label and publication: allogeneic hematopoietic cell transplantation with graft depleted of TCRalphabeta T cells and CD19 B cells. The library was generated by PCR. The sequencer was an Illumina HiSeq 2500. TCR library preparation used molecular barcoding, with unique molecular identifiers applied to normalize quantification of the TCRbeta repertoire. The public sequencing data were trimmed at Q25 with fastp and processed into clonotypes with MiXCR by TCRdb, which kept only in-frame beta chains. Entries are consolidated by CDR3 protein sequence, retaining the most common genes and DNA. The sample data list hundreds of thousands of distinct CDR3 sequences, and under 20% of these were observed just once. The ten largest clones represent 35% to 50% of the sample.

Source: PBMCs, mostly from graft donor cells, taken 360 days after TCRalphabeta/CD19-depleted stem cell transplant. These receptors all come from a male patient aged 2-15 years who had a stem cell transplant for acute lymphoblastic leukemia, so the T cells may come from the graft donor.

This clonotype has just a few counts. CDR3 nucleotides: TGTGCCAGCAGCTTAAGACGGACTGGAAACACCATATATTTT. Protein: CASSLRRTGNTIYF. The chain links TRBV11-2 to TRBJ1-3, with no clear D. CDR3 length: 14 amino acids. CDR1 is SGHAT and CDR2 is FQNNGV in the germline V gene. V was pared by 2 bases and J by 2 bases, with 7 bases between.

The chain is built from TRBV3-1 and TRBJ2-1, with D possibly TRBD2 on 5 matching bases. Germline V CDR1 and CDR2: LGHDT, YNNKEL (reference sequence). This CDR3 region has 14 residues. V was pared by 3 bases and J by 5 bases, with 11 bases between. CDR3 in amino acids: CASSHYTGDNEQFF. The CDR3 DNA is TGTGCCAGCAGCCACTACACCGGGGACAATGAGCAGTTCTTC.

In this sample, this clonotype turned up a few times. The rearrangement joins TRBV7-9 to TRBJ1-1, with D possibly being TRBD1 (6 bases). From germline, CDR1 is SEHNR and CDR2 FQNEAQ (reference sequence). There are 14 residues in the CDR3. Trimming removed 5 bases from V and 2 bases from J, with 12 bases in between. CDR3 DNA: TGTGCCAGCAGCGTATACAGGGAAAACACTGAAGCTTTCTTT. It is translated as CASSVYRENTEAFF.

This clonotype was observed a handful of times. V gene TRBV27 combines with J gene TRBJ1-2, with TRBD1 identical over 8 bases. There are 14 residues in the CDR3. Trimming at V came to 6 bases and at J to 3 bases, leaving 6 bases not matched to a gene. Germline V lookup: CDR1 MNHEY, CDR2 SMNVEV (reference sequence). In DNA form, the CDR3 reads TGTGCCAGCAGCTTGGACAGGGATGACTATGGCTACACCTTC. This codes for CASSLDRDDYGYTF.

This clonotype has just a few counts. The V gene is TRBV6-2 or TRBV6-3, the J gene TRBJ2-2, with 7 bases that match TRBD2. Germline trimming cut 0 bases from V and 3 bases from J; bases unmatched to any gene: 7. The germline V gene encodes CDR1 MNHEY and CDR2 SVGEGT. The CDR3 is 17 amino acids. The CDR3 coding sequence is TGTGCCAGCAGTTACTCGGAGACTAGCCCGGACACCGGGGAGCTGTTTTTT. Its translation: CASSYSETSPDTGELFF.

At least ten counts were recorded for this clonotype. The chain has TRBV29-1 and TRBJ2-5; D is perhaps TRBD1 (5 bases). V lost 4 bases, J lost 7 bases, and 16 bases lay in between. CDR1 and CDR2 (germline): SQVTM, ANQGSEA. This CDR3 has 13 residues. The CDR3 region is CSVVSVSDRTQYF. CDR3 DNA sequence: TGCAGCGTTGTTTCAGTCAGTGACAGGACCCAGTACTTC.

The CDR3: CASSLRAGGRDTQYF. Here the CDR3 DNA reads TGTGCCAGCAGCTTACGGGCGGGGGGGAGAGATACGCAGTATTTT. The chain employs TRBV7-2 and TRBJ2-3; TRBD2 aligns across 9 bases. After removal of 2 bases from V and 5 bases from J, the junction contained 5 bases not matched to a gene. The germline CDR1 and CDR2 sequences are SGHTA and FQGNSA. The CDR3 totals 15 residues. Full variable domain (missing parts from reference TRBV7-2 and TRBJ2-3): GAGVSQSPSNKVTEKGKDVELRCDPISGHTALYWYRQSLGQGLEFLIYFQGNSAPDKSGLPSDRFSAERTGGSVSTLTIQRTQQEDSAVYLCASSLRAGGRDTQYFGPGTRLTVL.

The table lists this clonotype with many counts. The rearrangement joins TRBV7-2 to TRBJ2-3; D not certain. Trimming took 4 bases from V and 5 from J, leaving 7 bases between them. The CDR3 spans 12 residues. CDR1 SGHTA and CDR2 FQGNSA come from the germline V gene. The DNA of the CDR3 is TGTGCCAGCAGCTCAGACCGAGATACGCAGTATTTT. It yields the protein CASSSDRDTQYF. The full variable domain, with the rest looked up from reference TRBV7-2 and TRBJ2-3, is GAGVSQSPSNKVTEKGKDVELRCDPISGHTALYWYRQSLGQGLEFLIYFQGNSAPDKSGLPSDRFSAERTGGSVSTLTIQRTQQEDSAVYLCASSSDRDTQYFGPGTRLTVL.

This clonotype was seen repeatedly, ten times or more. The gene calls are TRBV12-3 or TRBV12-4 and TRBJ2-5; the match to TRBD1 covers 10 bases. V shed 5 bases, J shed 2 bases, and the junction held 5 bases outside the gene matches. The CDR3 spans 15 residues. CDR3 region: CASSETGQGQETQYF. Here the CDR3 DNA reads TGTGCCAGCAGTGAAACGGGACAGGGGCAAGAGACCCAGTACTTC.

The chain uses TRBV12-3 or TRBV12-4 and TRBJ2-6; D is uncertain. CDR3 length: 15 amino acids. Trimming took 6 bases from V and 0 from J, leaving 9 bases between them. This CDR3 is CASSPTDSGANVLTF. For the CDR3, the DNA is TGTGCCAGCAGCCCAACAGACTCTGGGGCCAACGTCCTGACTTTC.

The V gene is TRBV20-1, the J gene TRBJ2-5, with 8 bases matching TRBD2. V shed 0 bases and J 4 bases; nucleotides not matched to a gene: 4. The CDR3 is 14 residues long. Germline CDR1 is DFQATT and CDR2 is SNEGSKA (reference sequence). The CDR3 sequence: CSARDWAGGETQYF. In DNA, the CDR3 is TGCAGTGCTAGAGATTGGGCGGGAGGAGAGACCCAGTACTTC.

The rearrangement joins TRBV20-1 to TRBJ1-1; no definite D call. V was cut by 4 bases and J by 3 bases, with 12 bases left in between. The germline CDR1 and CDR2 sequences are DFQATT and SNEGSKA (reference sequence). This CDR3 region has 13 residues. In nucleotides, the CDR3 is TGCAGTGCTACTGGACGCATAGACACTGAAGCTTTCTTT. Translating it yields CSATGRIDTEAFF.

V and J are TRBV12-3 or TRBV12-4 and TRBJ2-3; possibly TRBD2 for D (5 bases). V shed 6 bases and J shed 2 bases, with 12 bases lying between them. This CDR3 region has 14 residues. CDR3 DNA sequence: TGTGCCAGCAGATCGCGGGCTCCCACAGATACGCAGTATTTT. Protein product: CASRSRAPTDTQYF.

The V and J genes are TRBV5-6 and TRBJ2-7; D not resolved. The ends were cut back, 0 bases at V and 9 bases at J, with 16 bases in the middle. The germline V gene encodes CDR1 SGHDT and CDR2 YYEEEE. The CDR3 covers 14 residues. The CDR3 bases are TGTGCCAGCAGCTTGGTTTCCAGACCTACGACGCAGTACTTC. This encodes CASSLVSRPTTQYF.